This is a list of T cell receptor beta chains from one sample in a study of T cell clusters in autoimmune cytopenias. Each CDR3 protein gets one entry in TCRdb, which reprocessed the multiplex PCR reads and gives no DNA. Its table records 3,000 to 5,000 distinct CDR3 sequences. The data were also submitted as part of a second study, on T cell repertoires in aging, cancer and after chemotherapy.

Sequencing input: peripheral blood. The receptors derive from a human donor in good health. The CDR3 runs from the conserved cysteine through the conserved F or W. Clone size is not always given. Where it is, it says once, few, many or a class for expanded clones.

v_gene: TRBV6-2/TRBV6-3; j_gene: TRBJ2-2; abundance: medium-sized; CDR3aa: CASNPGANTGELFF
v_gene: TRBV5-6; j_gene: TRBJ2-3; abundance: NA; CDR3aa: CASSLKEATDTQYF
v_gene: TRBV28; j_gene: TRBJ1-4; abundance: large; CDR3aa: CASSRGYRDTTSF
v_gene: TRBV28; j_gene: TRBJ2-7; abundance: NA; CDR3aa: CASSLLGGDLYEQYF
v_gene: TRBV18; j_gene: TRBJ1-5; abundance: NA; CDR3aa: CASSPGQGNRPQHF
v_gene: TRBV6-2/TRBV6-3; j_gene: TRBJ2-2; abundance: medium-sized; CDR3aa: CASSVTWTSYTGELFF
v_gene: TRBV24-1; j_gene: TRBJ2-2; abundance: medium-sized; CDR3aa: CATSGYTNTGELFF
v_gene: TRBV7-6; j_gene: TRBJ2-7; abundance: NA; CDR3aa: CASSLGLDYEQYF
v_gene: TRBV19; j_gene: TRBJ2-3; abundance: medium-sized; CDR3aa: CASNSGADTQYF
v_gene: TRBV11-2; j_gene: TRBJ2-3; abundance: NA; CDR3aa: CASSFPGGLALTDTQYF
v_gene: TRBV6-2/TRBV6-3; j_gene: TRBJ1-1; abundance: NA; CDR3aa: CASSYSRKNTEAFF
v_gene: TRBV6-2/TRBV6-3; j_gene: TRBJ2-5; abundance: medium-sized; CDR3aa: CASTSTTGIRETQYF
v_gene: TRBV12-3/TRBV12-4; j_gene: TRBJ1-1; abundance: NA; CDR3aa: CASSHRSEAFF
v_gene: TRBV5-6; j_gene: TRBJ2-7; abundance: NA; CDR3aa: CASSPPGGHYEQYF
v_gene: TRBV29-1; j_gene: TRBJ2-5; abundance: large; CDR3aa: CSVEHLQETQYF
v_gene: TRBV30; j_gene: TRBJ1-4; abundance: NA; CDR3aa: CAWSLERGEKLFF
v_gene: TRBV19; j_gene: TRBJ2-2; abundance: medium-sized; CDR3aa: CASSILQGTGELFF
v_gene: TRBV15; j_gene: TRBJ2-5; abundance: NA; CDR3aa: CATSSRTAYQETQYF
v_gene: TRBV6-6; j_gene: TRBJ1-4; abundance: NA; CDR3aa: CASSRGDRGNEKLFF
v_gene: TRBV20-1; j_gene: TRBJ1-1; abundance: NA; CDR3aa: CSARPQDSNTEAFF
v_gene: TRBV15; j_gene: TRBJ2-6; abundance: large; CDR3aa: CATSRDHNSGANVLTF
v_gene: TRBV19; j_gene: TRBJ2-7; abundance: medium-sized; CDR3aa: CASSIRQGIYEQYF
v_gene: TRBV6-2/TRBV6-3; j_gene: TRBJ2-1; abundance: NA; CDR3aa: CASRVRGASGNNEQFF
v_gene: TRBV30; j_gene: TRBJ1-5; abundance: medium-sized; CDR3aa: CAWGQGNQAQPQHF
v_gene: TRBV10-3; j_gene: TRBJ1-5; abundance: NA; CDR3aa: CAIGKAGDSNQPQHF
v_gene: TRBV6-5; j_gene: TRBJ1-1; abundance: medium-sized; CDR3aa: CASSYMDRHTEAFF